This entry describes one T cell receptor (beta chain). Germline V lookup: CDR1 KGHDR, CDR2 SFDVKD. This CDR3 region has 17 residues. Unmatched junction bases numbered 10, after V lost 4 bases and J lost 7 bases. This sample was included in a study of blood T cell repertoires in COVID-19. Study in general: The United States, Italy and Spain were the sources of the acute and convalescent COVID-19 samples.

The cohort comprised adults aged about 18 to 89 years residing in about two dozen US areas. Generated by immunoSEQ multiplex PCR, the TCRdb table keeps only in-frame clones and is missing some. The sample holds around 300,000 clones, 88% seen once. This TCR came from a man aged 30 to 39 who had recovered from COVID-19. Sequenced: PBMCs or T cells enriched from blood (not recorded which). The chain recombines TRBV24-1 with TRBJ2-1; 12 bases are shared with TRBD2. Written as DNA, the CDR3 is TGTGCCACCAGTGACCCGTCGACTAGCGGGGGAGGGAATGAGCAGTTCTTC. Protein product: CATSDPSTSGGGNEQFF.